The text below deals with one T cell receptor beta chain. The antigen this receptor binds is unknown. Within one base of it there is no much larger clone, and no base qualities were kept. This entry is derived from a study of identical twins (dated by TCRdb to the mid-2010s). Concerning the study at large: To test whether fetal clonotypes persist, the study used deep sequencing on TCR alpha and beta repertoires from monozygotic twins, unrelated adults of various ages, and cord blood. To rule out contamination, the twin experiments were replicated at different times with different library preparation protocols. Points the paper makes about the study in general: Out-of-frame TCR alpha sharing in monozygotic twins was systematically underestimated by recombination models, whereas sharing between unrelated individuals was in agreement with the recombination models. Out-of-frame TCR alpha sequences shared between twins showed an excess of low generation-probability sequences compared with coincidental sharing between unrelated individuals. Because the same donors could not be followed over many years, the conclusions relied on cross-sectional statistical analysis. Zero-insertion analyses could be partly confounded by invariant T cells such as MAIT and iNKT, although diverse VJ usage argued against such confounding for most clonotypes. A weaker excess of twin sharing was found in beta out-of-frame sequences because the signal-to-noise ratio was lowered by fewer shared sequences. Abundant cord blood beta clonotypes carried fewer insertions; young adult naive repertoires showed a weaker similar trend, while memory repertoires showed none.

V lost 5 bases and J lost 6 bases; the stretch between them is 8 bases long. Counted from cysteine to phenylalanine, this CDR3 has 12 amino acids. Of the read, only the CDR3 DNA is kept; its 36 bases are in frame from base 1. Libraries were made using 5' RACE. The listed sequencing device is Illumina HiSeq 2000. Template switching added a universal primer binding site, and the final cDNA carried a unique molecular identifier that allowed TCR cDNA molecules to be counted accurately. Specific primers in the conserved constant-segment region were used to synthesize first-strand cDNA for TCR alpha and beta chains. To control for contamination, every cDNA library carried two barcodes: a SMART-Mk sample barcode plus Illumina barcodes. TruSeq adapter sequences and Illumina sample barcodes were added in two successive PCR steps. TCR alpha and beta cDNA libraries were sequenced on the Illumina HiSeq platform with custom primers. The study's own analysis went as follows. Raw reads were processed with MiGEC to extract unique molecular identifiers, and MiXCR was used to determine CDR3 positions. Recombination models were inferred per individual with the repgenHMM and IGoR tools using an EM algorithm. Shared clonotype analysis was performed with the tcR package in R, normalizing sharing by the product of cloneset sizes. Out-of-frame nonproductive sequences were analyzed to study raw recombination free of thymic and clonal selection effects. TCRdb reworked the public reads: Q25 trimming with fastp, MiXCR clone assembly, productive beta chains retained. Merged by CDR3 protein, the rows form single entries marked with the most common genes and DNA. None of the V and J calls come from the authors' own analysis; TCRdb made them. Across this sample there are hundreds of thousands of distinct CDR3 sequences, with 7.1% seen only once. Clones ranked in the top ten supply approximately 1.5% of the sample.

Every donor was a healthy Caucasian. Three pairs of female monozygotic twins, all aged 18 to 29 years, made up the twin cohort. Peripheral blood mononuclear cells were used as the source from which RNA for TCR libraries was isolated. These sequences were also reported in another study, on yellow fever vaccine responses in identical twins. As described in the second report: According to the authors, in identical twins the way T cells responded to vaccination appeared partly convergent and partly personalized. The study precisely tracked vaccine-responding T cell clones in identical twins.

Input material: PBMCs. The receptor was isolated from a woman under 30 in good health. The rearranged segments are TRBV12-3 or TRBV12-4 and TRBJ2-1, with the D gene uncertain. The DNA is TGTGCCAGCAGTCAAGGGTTCAATGAGCAGTTCTTC. This codes for CASSQGFNEQFF.